The 27 T cell receptor beta chains below all came from one sample that was sequenced in a study of blood T cell repertoires in COVID-19. Libraries were prepared by immunoSEQ multiplex PCR; TCRdb keeps only in-frame clonotypes and omits some of them. This sample has some 250,000 clones, with around 90% found just once. Sequencing was done on a sample of peripheral blood. All receptors come from a woman between 25 and 40 years old with acute or convalescent COVID-19.

This sequence joins TRBV3-1 (or the pseudogene TRBV3-2) and TRBJ2-3; 9 bases line up with TRBD2. CDR3 size: 14 residues. V gave up 1 base and J gave up 4 bases; unmatched junction bases: 0. Germline V gene sequence: CDR1 LGHDT, CDR2 YNNKEL (reference sequence). The CDR3 bases are TGTGCCAGCAGCCAAGGCGGGAGGGCAGATACGCAGTATTTT. It yields the protein CASSQGGRADTQYF.

The CDR3 bases are TGCAGCGCTTCGACTAGCGGGAGCTCCTACGAGCAGTACTTC. Residues: CSASTSGSSYEQYF. The chain has TRBV29-1 and TRBJ2-7, with 12 bases lining up with TRBD2. The V gene end was trimmed by 7 bases and the J gene end by 0 bases; junction bases not matched to a gene: 4. The CDR3 has 14 amino acids. CDR1 is SQVTM, CDR2 ANQGSEA, per germline.

The count of this clone is one. V is TRBV19 and J is TRBJ1-5; 8 bases are a match to TRBD1. Germline CDR1 is LNHDA and CDR2 is SQIVND (reference sequence). V trimming: 6 bases; J trimming: 3 bases; junction bases outside the gene matches: 10. The CDR3 has 16 amino acids. CDR3: CASRPGQGGHNQPQHF. CDR3 DNA: TGTGCCAGTAGACCAGGACAGGGAGGGCACAATCAGCCCCAGCATTTT.

V and J are TRBV5-1 and TRBJ2-1; 9 bases map to TRBD2. The CDR3 totals 15 residues. The V gene's germline CDR1 is SGHRS and CDR2 YFSETQ. The V and J ends lost 3 bases and 0 bases, in that order; junction bases with no gene match: 1. In DNA form, the CDR3 reads TGCGCCAGCAGCTATAGCGGGAGCTCCTACAATGAGCAGTTCTTC. It yields the protein CASSYSGSSYNEQFF.

This clone was seen a handful of times. The V call is TRBV13, the J call TRBJ1-4, with TRBD1 matching 7 bases. The CDR3 loop spans 16 amino acids. J was trimmed by 7 bases and V by 0 bases; bases with no gene match: 8. CDR1 and CDR2 from the germline V gene are PRHDT and FYEKMQ (reference sequence). The CDR3 DNA follows: TGTGCCAGCAGCTTAGGGGAGGGACAGAATACTGAAAAACTGTTTTTT. It encodes CASSLGEGQNTEKLFF.

This chain connects TRBV4-3 to TRBJ2-4, with TRBD2 as a possible D gene (6 bases). The CDR3 contains 14 residues. The germline V and J ends were trimmed by 3 bases and 8 bases, with 14 bases remaining between them. Germline V gene sequence: CDR1 LGHNA, CDR2 YSLEER. CDR3 in amino acids: CASSQDGSRDIQYF. In DNA, the CDR3 is TGCGCCAGCAGCCAGGACGGGAGTCGGGACATTCAGTACTTC.

The rearrangement joins TRBV5-6 to TRBJ2-2, with 10 bases lining up with TRBD2. The CDR3 is 16 amino acids. Trimming at V came to 1 base and at J to 8 bases, leaving 8 bases not matched to a gene. CDR1 and CDR2 from the germline V gene are SGHDT and YYEEEE. In nucleotides, the CDR3 is TGTGCCAGCAGCTTGACATCTAGCGGGAGTGTAGGGGAGCTGTTTTTT. It yields the protein CASSLTSSGSVGELFF.

This chain joins TRBV5-6 and TRBJ2-7; TRBD2 might be the D (5 bases). Germline V lookup: CDR1 SGHDT, CDR2 YYEEEE. V was pared by 1 base and J by 2 bases, with 10 bases between. CDR3 size: 14 residues. CDR3 sequence reads: CASSLLGNTYEQYF. The DNA of the CDR3 is TGTGCCAGCAGCTTGCTCGGGAACACCTACGAGCAGTACTTC.

The chain uses TRBV4-3 and TRBJ2-1; 11 bases line up with TRBD2. The V gene end was trimmed by 2 bases and the J gene end by 6 bases; junction bases not matched to a gene: 12. From germline, CDR1 is LGHNA and CDR2 YSLEER. The CDR3 has 18 residues. Here the CDR3 reads CASSQPPSGTSGRNEQFF. The CDR3 DNA follows: TGCGCCAGCAGCCAACCTCCGTCGGGGACTAGCGGCCGCAATGAGCAGTTCTTC.

The chain joins TRBV11-3 to TRBJ2-1; 12 nucleotides agree with TRBD2. After removal of 5 bases from V and 15 bases from J, the junction contained 8 bases not matched to a gene. The CDR3 runs 13 residues. CDR1 and CDR2 from the germline V gene are SGHNT and YENEEA. The CDR3, as DNA: TGTGCCAGCAGCCCAAGGACTAGCGGGATCCCGTTCTTC. Amino acids: CASSPRTSGIPFF.

This sequence joins TRBV3-1 (or the pseudogene TRBV3-2) and TRBJ2-5; 12 bases are a match to TRBD2. The CDR3 contains 20 residues. V lost 0 bases to trimming and J lost 4 bases; unmatched junction nucleotides: 15. The germline V gene encodes CDR1 LGHDT and CDR2 YNNKEL (reference sequence). The CDR3 DNA reads as TGTGCCAGCAGCCAAGATTCCCTATTTGCTAGCGGGAGGGGAGGAGAGACCCAGTACTTC. It codes for CASSQDSLFASGRGGETQYF.

V usage is TRBV7-3 and J usage is TRBJ2-1; 7 nucleotides align to TRBD2. CDR1 is SGHTA, CDR2 FQGTGA, per germline. Trimming took 5 bases from V and 1 from J; bases not matched to a gene: 5. The CDR3 extends over 15 amino acids. CDR3 sequence: CASSPGLGSYNEQFF. The CDR3 region has the DNA TGTGCCAGCAGCCCCGGACTAGGGTCCTACAATGAGCAGTTCTTC.

This clone was counted only a few times. Other DNA sequences from this sample encode an identical CDR3 as well. The V gene is TRBV11-2, the J gene TRBJ2-1; tentative D call: TRBD1 (5 bases). CDR1 is SGHAT, CDR2 FQNNGV, per germline. This CDR3 region has 14 residues. Trimming pared 2 bases from V and 4 bases from J, leaving 9 bases between. CDR3 in amino acids: CASSLQGRYNEQFF. CDR3 DNA: TGTGCCAGCAGCTTACAGGGTCGTTACAATGAGCAGTTCTTC.

The chain links TRBV5-4 to TRBJ2-7, with a possible D match to TRBD1 (5 bases). The CDR3 covers 13 residues. Germline assignment: CDR1 SGHNT and CDR2 YYREEE (reference sequence). V lost 2 bases to trimming and J lost 5 bases, with 11 bases between them. Here the CDR3 DNA reads TGTGCCAGCAGCTTACTTTCAGGGAACGAGCAGTACTTC. Its protein is CASSLLSGNEQYF.

This clone was seen only a few times. The chain couples TRBV14 to TRBJ1-2; D perhaps matches TRBD1 (6 bases). V gave up 3 bases and J gave up 3 bases, with 11 bases separating them. Germline V gene lookup returns CDR1 SGHDN and CDR2 FVKESK. CDR3 size: 14 residues. CDR3 in amino acids: CASSQGAYHYGYTF. The CDR3, as DNA: TGTGCCAGCAGCCAGGGGGCATATCACTATGGCTACACCTTC. Filled out from reference TRBV14 and TRBJ1-2, the complete variable domain reads EAGVTQFPSHSVIEKGQTVTLRCDPISGHDNLYWYRRVMGKEIKFLLHFVKESKQDESGMPNNRFLAERTGGTYSTLKVQPAELEDSGVYFCASSQGAYHYGYTFGSGTRLTVV.

The chain couples TRBV5-4 to TRBJ2-7; 11 bases map to TRBD2. Germline V gene data show CDR1 as SGHNT and CDR2 as YYREEE (reference sequence). The CDR3 contains 15 residues. Losses at the gene ends were 4 bases for V and 4 bases for J; bases not matched to a gene: 7. The CDR3 DNA sequence: TGTGCCAGCAGCCTGAGACTAGCGGGATCTTACGAGCAGTACTTC. Its translation is CASSLRLAGSYEQYF.

The chain is built from TRBV18 and TRBJ2-7, with TRBD2 matching over 11 bases. The CDR3 length is 16 residues. From germline, CDR1 is KGHSH and CDR2 LQKENI. The ends lost 2 bases at V and 5 bases at J; junction bases unmatched: 8. The CDR3 sequence is CASSPTRLAGGHEQYF. The CDR3 DNA follows: TGTGCCAGCTCACCAACCCGGCTAGCGGGAGGCCACGAGCAGTACTTC.

This sequence joins TRBV19 and TRBJ1-1; D gene unclear. The CDR3 is 14 residues long. Germline CDR1 reads LNHDA; CDR2 reads SQIVND (reference sequence). V was pared by 3 bases and J by 7 bases, with 15 bases between. This CDR3 reads CASSIPGRNVEAFF. For the CDR3, the DNA is TGTGCCAGTAGTATCCCCGGGAGGAACGTTGAAGCTTTCTTT.

CDR3 sequence (DNA): TGTGCCGGATCCGGGACTAGCGGGAGGAGGAGAGTAGTGCTCTACGAGCAGTACTTC. Its translation: CAGSGTSGRRRVVLYEQYF. V usage is TRBV2 and J usage is TRBJ2-7; 15 positions agree with TRBD2. This CDR3 is 19 amino acids long. The J segment lost 3 bases and the V segment lost 11 bases, leaving 20 bases of the junction unmatched. Germline CDR1 SNHLY, CDR2 FYNNEI.

This rearrangement joins TRBV19 to TRBJ2-7, with D perhaps TRBD2 (5 bases). V dropped 3 bases and J dropped 2 bases, with 11 bases sitting between them. Germline CDR1 and CDR2: LNHDA and SQIVND (reference sequence). The CDR3 has 14 residues. The CDR3 coding sequence is TGTGCCAGTAGTATTCAGCGAGGGCCCTACGAGCAGTACTTC. This encodes CASSIQRGPYEQYF.

This clone was counted only a few times. The genes are TRBV28 and TRBJ2-7; D might be TRBD1 (6 bases). V lost 7 bases, J lost 7 bases, and 17 bases lay in between. Germline values: CDR1 MDHEN, CDR2 SYDVKM. The CDR3 is 13 residues long. In DNA, the CDR3 is TGTGCCAGCATTCCAGGGGCCGGTGTAGAGCAGTACTTC. It encodes CASIPGAGVEQYF.

The chain is built from TRBV23-1 and TRBJ1-5; possibly TRBD1 for D (5 bases). TRBV23-1 is given ORF status, its function remaining uncertain. This CDR3 region has 15 residues. V was clipped by 0 bases and J by 7 bases, with 13 bases between them. The CDR3 nucleotides read TGCGCCAGCAGTCAATCTCGGGGGACCGGGCAGCCCCAGCATTTT. Translation gives CASSQSRGTGQPQHF.

V usage is TRBV9 and J usage is TRBJ1-6, with TRBD1 matching over 7 bases. The junction had 3 bases not matched to a gene; V was cut back by 5 bases and J by 4 bases. The germline CDR1 and CDR2 sequences are SGDLS and YYNGEE. The CDR3 sequence is 14 residues long. CDR3 sequence (DNA): TGTGCCAGCAGGACAGGGTTATATAATTCACCCCTCCACTTT. It yields the protein CASRTGLYNSPLHF.

The chain joins TRBV27 to TRBJ2-2; tentative D call: TRBD2 (5 bases). Germline V gives CDR1 MNHEY, CDR2 SMNVEV (reference sequence). V shed 3 bases and J shed 5 bases, with 10 bases lying between them. This CDR3 comprises 14 residues. The CDR3 here is CASSLGSRTGELFF. CDR3 nucleotides: TGTGCCAGCAGTTTGGGGAGTCGGACCGGGGAGCTGTTTTTT.

The J gene is TRBJ2-1, the V gene TRBV4-1; 8 bases align to TRBD1. The germline V gene encodes CDR1 MGHRA and CDR2 YSYEKL. The CDR3 is made up of 14 amino acids. V was clipped by 5 bases and J by 8 bases; unmatched bases: 8. CDR3 nucleotides: TGCGCCAGCAGCTCGGACAGGGTTCAGGATGAGCAGTTCTTC. This sequence encodes CASSSDRVQDEQFF.

This chain connects TRBV7-6 to TRBJ2-7; TRBD2 aligns across 7 bases. Germline CDR1 and CDR2: SGHVS and FNYEAQ. The ends lost 1 base at V and 1 base at J; junction bases unmatched: 7. The CDR3 has 16 amino acids. CDR3 in amino acids: CASSLGWPSGSYEQYF. For the CDR3, the DNA is TGTGCCAGCAGCTTAGGGTGGCCTAGCGGATCCTACGAGCAGTACTTC.

This clone was picked up one time. This chain uses TRBV4-3 with TRBJ1-2, with a tentative D call TRBD1 (6 bases). Looked up from germline, CDR1 is LGHNA and CDR2 is YSLEER. Trimming shortened V by 1 base and J by 4 bases, and 16 bases separated the two germline ends. CDR3 length: 16 residues. The CDR3 spells CASSQGSGGGGYGYTF. As DNA, the CDR3 is TGCGCCAGCAGCCAAGGATCGGGGGGAGGGGGCTATGGCTACACCTTC.